The next 15 T cell receptor beta chains were all read from a single sample in a study of blood T cell repertoires in COVID-19. Some clones are missing from TCRdb's copy, which holds only in-frame ones; the method was immunoSEQ multiplex PCR. The profile covers fewer than 150,000 clones, with around 85% appearing a single time and under 3% taken by the ten largest. Sequenced: peripheral blood. The receptors were gathered from a man aged 45-65 years with acute or convalescent COVID-19.

The chain is built from TRBV11-2 and TRBJ2-7; weak D call: TRBD2 (6 bases). With 3 bases removed from V and 4 bases from J, the gap between germline ends came to 7 bases. There are 12 residues in the CDR3. Germline CDR1 reads SGHAT; CDR2 reads FQNNGV. CDR3 nucleotides: TGTGCCAGCAGCTTTGCGGGGTACGAGCAGTACTTC. Translating gives CASSFAGYEQYF. Supplemented by reference TRBV11-2 and TRBJ2-7, the full variable domain reads EAGVAQSPRYKIIEKRQSVAFWCNPISGHATLYWYQQILGQGPKLLIQFQNNGVVDDSQLPKDRFSAERLKGVDSTLKIQPAKLEDSAVYLCASSFAGYEQYFGPGTRLTVT.

This rearrangement joins TRBV28 to TRBJ2-6; 9 bases match TRBD1. Germline V gene sequence: CDR1 MDHEN, CDR2 SYDVKM. The CDR3 is made up of 15 amino acids. Trimming took 8 bases from V and 3 from J; bases not matched to a gene: 5. Written as DNA, the CDR3 is TGTGCCAGCGGAAGACAGGGGGGTGGGGCCAACGTCCTGACTTTC. This gives the protein CASGRQGGGANVLTF.

The sample holds a few counts of this clone. The rearrangement links TRBV28 to TRBJ2-2; tentatively, D is TRBD1 (5 bases). The CDR3 extends over 16 amino acids. The germline V and J ends were trimmed by 5 bases and 0 bases, with 13 bases remaining between them. CDR1 MDHEN and CDR2 SYDVKM come from the germline V gene. In DNA form, the CDR3 reads TGTGCCAGCAGTGGTTCGACAGCCGCGAACACCGGGGAGCTGTTTTTT. It yields the protein CASSGSTAANTGELFF. The full variable domain, rest sourced from reference TRBV28 and TRBJ2-2, is DVKVTQSSRYLVKRTGEKVFLECVQDMDHENMFWYRQDPGLGLRLIYFSYDVKMKEKGDIPEGYSVSREKKERFSLILESASTNQTSMYLCASSGSTAANTGELFFGEGSRLTVL.

This clone was seen at least ten times. The rearrangement links TRBV18 to TRBJ1-2; tentatively, D is TRBD1 (6 bases). V lost 0 bases and J 4 bases, leaving 9 bases between the germline ends. Germline V lookup: CDR1 KGHSH, CDR2 LQKENI. CDR3 length: 14 amino acids. CDR3 DNA sequence: TGTGCCAGCTCACCACCACAGGGCGTCTATGGCTACACCTTC. Translated: CASSPPQGVYGYTF. The full variable domain, completed using reference TRBV18 and TRBJ1-2, is NAGVMQNPRHLVRRRGQEARLRCSPMKGHSHVYWYRQLPEEGLKFMVYLQKENIIDESGMPKERFSAEFPKEGPSILRIQQVVRGDSAAYFCASSPPQGVYGYTFGSGTRLTVV.

The genes are TRBV27 and TRBJ1-5; D gene ambiguous. This CDR3 is built from 12 residues. The germline V gene encodes CDR1 MNHEY and CDR2 SMNVEV (reference sequence). V lost 10 bases to trimming and J lost 6 bases, with 13 bases between them. The CDR3 nucleotides read TGTGCCACCCAGAGGGCGGGTCAGCCCCAGCATTTT. This encodes CATQRAGQPQHF.

The chain is built from TRBV6-5 and TRBJ1-3; maybe TRBD1 (5 bases). Germline CDR1 and CDR2: MNHEY and SVGAGI. The CDR3 consists of 13 residues. Trimming left V 6 bases short and J 2 bases short, with 8 bases between. The CDR3 here is CASRGATGNTIYF. The CDR3 DNA reads TGTGCCAGCAGAGGGGCGACTGGAAACACCATATATTTT.

This clone was counted only a few times. The V and J genes are TRBV9 and TRBJ1-4; no definite D call. Trimming cost V 4 bases and J 12 bases, with 22 bases left between them. The germline CDR1 and CDR2 sequences are SGDLS and YYNGEE. This CDR3 is 15 amino acids long. The CDR3 DNA is TGTGCCAGCAGCAGGTCCCTGACACTTACCGGGGAACTGTTTTTT. Its translation: CASSRSLTLTGELFF.

The rearrangement uses TRBV19 and TRBJ1-5, with D uncertain. This CDR3 is 14 amino acids long. The germline CDR1 and CDR2 sequences are LNHDA and SQIVND (reference sequence). Deletions cut 9 bases from V and 2 bases from J, with 14 bases between. CDR3 in DNA: TGTGCCAGGGAGAGCCTCCTCGGCAATCAGCCCCAGCATTTT. Its translation is CARESLLGNQPQHF.

The chain is built from TRBV4-1 and TRBJ1-5; D remains ambiguous. From germline, CDR1 is MGHRA and CDR2 YSYEKL. This CDR3 contains 15 residues. Trimming shortened V by 3 bases and J by 2 bases, and 11 bases separated the two germline ends. CDR3 region: CASSHKANGNQPQHF. The CDR3 bases are TGCGCCAGCAGCCATAAAGCAAATGGCAATCAGCCCCAGCATTTT.

The chain has TRBV19 and TRBJ1-3; D may be TRBD1 (5 bases). CDR1 is LNHDA, CDR2 SQIVND, per germline (reference sequence). The CDR3 consists of 14 residues. V was trimmed by 7 bases and J by 0 bases, leaving 10 bases between them. The CDR3 reads CASKGVNSGNTIYF. Here the CDR3 DNA reads TGTGCCAGTAAAGGGGTCAACTCTGGAAACACCATATATTTT.

The V call is TRBV7-9, the J call TRBJ2-1; D is perhaps TRBD2 (5 bases). This CDR3 spans 16 amino acids. The germline V gene has CDR1 SEHNR and CDR2 FQNEAQ (reference sequence). V was pared by 0 bases and J by 8 bases, with 17 bases between. CDR3 DNA: TGTGCCAGCAGCTTAGCTGAGGGTTACGGTCGGGATGAGCAGTTCTTC. Its translation: CASSLAEGYGRDEQFF.

The chain joins TRBV19 to TRBJ1-6; 8 bases line up with TRBD1. V lost 8 bases, J lost 9 bases, and 3 bases stayed unmatched. The germline V gene has CDR1 LNHDA and CDR2 SQIVND (reference sequence). The CDR3 covers 12 residues. CDR3 amino acids: CASGQGSSPLHF. The CDR3 DNA sequence: TGTGCCAGTGGACAGGGTAGTTCACCCCTCCACTTT.

The rearrangement joins TRBV18 to TRBJ1-4; 8 nucleotides align to TRBD1. With V trimmed by 6 bases and J by 4 bases, 7 bases remained unmatched. Germline V gives CDR1 KGHSH, CDR2 LQKENI. The CDR3 has 15 residues. The CDR3 DNA reads TGTGCCAGCTCGCCTCCGGGACAGGATAATGAAAAACTGTTTTTT. Translated: CASSPPGQDNEKLFF.

This clone has only one observation. The chain combines TRBV7-9 with TRBJ1-6, with a tentative D call TRBD1 (5 bases). CDR1 is SEHNR, CDR2 FQNEAQ, per germline (reference sequence). Trimming removed 5 bases at V and 9 bases at J, with 14 bases between. CDR3 length: 14 amino acids. CDR3: CASSREQGSSPLHF. The CDR3 nucleotides are TGTGCCAGCAGCCGGGAGCAGGGAAGTTCACCCCTCCACTTT.

The rearrangement joins TRBV5-4 to TRBJ1-1; unclear D gene. The CDR3 runs to 14 residues. Trimming removed 3 bases at V and 0 bases at J, with 9 bases between. CDR1 and CDR2 from the germline V gene are SGHNT and YYREEE (reference sequence). The CDR3 is CASSSYSLNTEAFF. The CDR3 nucleotides are TGTGCCAGCAGCTCATATAGTCTGAACACTGAAGCTTTCTTT.